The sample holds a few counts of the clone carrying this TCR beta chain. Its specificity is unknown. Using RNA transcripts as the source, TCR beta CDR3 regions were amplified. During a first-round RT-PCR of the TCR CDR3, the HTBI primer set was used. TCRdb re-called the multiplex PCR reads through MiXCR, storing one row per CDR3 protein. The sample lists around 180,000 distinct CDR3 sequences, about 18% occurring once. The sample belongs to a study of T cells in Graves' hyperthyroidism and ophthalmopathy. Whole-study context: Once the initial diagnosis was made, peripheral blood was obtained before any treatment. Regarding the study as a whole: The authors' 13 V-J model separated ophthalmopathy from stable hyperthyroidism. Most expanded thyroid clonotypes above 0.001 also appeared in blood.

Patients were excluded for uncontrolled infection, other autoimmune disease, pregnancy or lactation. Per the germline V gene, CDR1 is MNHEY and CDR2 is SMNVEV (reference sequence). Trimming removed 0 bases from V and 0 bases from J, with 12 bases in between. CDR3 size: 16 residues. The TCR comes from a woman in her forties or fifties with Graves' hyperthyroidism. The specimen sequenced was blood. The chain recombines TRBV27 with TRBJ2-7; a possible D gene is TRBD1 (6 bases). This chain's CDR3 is CASSLSWGLFSYEQYF. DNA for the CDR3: TGTGCCAGCAGTTTATCTTGGGGGCTTTTCTCCTACGAGCAGTACTTC.